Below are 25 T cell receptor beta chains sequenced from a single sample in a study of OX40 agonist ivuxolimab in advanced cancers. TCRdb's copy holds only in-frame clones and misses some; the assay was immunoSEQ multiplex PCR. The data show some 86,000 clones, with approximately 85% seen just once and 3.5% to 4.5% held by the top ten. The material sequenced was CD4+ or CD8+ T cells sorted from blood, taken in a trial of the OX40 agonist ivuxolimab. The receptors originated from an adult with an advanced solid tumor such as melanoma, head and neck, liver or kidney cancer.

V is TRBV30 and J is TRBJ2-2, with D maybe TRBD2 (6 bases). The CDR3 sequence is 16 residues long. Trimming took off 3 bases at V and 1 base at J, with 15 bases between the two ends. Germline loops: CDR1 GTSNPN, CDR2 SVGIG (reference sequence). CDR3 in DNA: TGTGCCTGGAGGCCTTGGGATAGCGGGAACACCGGGGAGCTGTTTTTT. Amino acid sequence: CAWRPWDSGNTGELFF.

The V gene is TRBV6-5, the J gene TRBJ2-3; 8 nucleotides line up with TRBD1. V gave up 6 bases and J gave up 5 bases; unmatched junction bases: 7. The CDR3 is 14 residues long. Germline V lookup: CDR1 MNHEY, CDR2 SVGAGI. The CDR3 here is CASRSQGTGDTQYF. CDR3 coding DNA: TGTGCCAGCAGATCACAGGGGACAGGAGATACGCAGTATTTT.

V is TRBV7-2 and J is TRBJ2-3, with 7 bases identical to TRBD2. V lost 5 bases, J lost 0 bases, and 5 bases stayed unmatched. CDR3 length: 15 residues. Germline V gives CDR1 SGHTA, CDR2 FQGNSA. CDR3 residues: CASSLLAASTDTQYF. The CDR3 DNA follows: TGTGCCAGCAGCCTGCTAGCGGCTAGCACAGATACGCAGTATTTT.

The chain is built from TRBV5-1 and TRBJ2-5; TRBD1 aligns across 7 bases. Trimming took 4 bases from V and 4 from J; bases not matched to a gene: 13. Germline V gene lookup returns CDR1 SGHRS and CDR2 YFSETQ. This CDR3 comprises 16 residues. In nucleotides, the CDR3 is TGCGCCAGCAGCCAACTAACAGGGGCCTTTACAGAGACCCAGTACTTC. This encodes CASSQLTGAFTETQYF.

The CDR3 sequence: CASSYSGSSGNTIYF. CDR3 coding DNA: TGTGCCAGCAGTTACTCGGGGAGCTCTGGAAACACCATATATTTT. The V gene is TRBV6-6, the J gene TRBJ1-3; D not resolved. This CDR3 has 15 amino acids. Germline values: CDR1 MNHNY, CDR2 SVGAGI (reference sequence). Between the trimmed V and J ends, which lost 0 bases and 0 bases, there was a span of 6 bases.

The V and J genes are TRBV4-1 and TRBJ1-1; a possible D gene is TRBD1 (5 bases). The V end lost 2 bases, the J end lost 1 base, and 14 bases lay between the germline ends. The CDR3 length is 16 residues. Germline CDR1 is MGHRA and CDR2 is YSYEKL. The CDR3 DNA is TGCGCCAGCAGCCAAATCGCTCCGGGACGGAACACTGAAGCTTTCTTT. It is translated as CASSQIAPGRNTEAFF.

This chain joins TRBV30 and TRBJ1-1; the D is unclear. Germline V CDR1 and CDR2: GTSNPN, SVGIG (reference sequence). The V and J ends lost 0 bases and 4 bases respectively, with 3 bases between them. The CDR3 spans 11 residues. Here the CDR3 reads CAWSVSTEAFF. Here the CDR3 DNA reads TGTGCCTGGAGTGTGAGCACTGAAGCTTTCTTT. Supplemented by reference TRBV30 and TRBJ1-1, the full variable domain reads SQTIHQWPATLVQPVGSPLSLECTVEGTSNPNLYWYRQAAGRGLQLLFYSVGIGQISSEVPQNLSASRPQDRQFILSSKKLLLSDSGFYLCAWSVSTEAFFGQGTRLTVV.

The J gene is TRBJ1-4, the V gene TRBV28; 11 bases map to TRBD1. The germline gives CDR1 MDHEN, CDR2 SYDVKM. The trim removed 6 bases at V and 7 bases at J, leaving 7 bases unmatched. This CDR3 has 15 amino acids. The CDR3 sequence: CASRGAGTGGEKLFF. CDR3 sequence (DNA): TGTGCCAGCAGGGGAGCCGGGACAGGGGGTGAAAAACTGTTTTTT. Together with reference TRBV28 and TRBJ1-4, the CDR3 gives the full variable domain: DVKVTQSSRYLVKRTGEKVFLECVQDMDHENMFWYRQDPGLGLRLIYFSYDVKMKEKGDIPEGYSVSREKKERFSLILESASTNQTSMYLCASRGAGTGGEKLFFGSGTQLSVL.

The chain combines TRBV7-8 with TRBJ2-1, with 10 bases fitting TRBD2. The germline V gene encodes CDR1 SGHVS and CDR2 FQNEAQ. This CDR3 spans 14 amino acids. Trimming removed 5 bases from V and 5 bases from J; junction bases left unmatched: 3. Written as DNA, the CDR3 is TGTGCCAGCAGCAGCGGGAGGGGGGACAATGAGCAGTTCTTC. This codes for CASSSGRGDNEQFF.

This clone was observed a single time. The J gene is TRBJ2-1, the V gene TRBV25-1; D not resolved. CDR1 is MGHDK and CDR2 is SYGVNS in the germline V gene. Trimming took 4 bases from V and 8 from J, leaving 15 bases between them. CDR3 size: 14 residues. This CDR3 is CASSGPLGEDEQFF. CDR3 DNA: TGTGCCAGCAGTGGCCCGTTAGGTGAGGATGAGCAGTTCTTC.

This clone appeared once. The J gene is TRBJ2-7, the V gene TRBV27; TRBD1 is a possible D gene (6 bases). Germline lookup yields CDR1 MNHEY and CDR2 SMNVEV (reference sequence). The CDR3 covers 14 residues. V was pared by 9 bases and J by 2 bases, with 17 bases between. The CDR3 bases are TGTGCCAGGCCCCGGACAGAGATAACCTACGAGCAGTACTTC. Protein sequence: CARPRTEITYEQYF.

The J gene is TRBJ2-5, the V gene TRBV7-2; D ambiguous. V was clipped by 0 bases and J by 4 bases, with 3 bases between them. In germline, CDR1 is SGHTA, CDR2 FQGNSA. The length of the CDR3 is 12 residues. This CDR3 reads CASSLARETQYF. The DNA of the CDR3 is TGTGCCAGCAGCTTAGCGCGAGAGACCCAGTACTTC.

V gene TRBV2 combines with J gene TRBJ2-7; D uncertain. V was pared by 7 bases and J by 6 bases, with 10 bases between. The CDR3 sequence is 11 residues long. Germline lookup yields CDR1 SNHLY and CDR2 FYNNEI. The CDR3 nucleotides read TGTGCCAGCATGGTTTATCCCGAGCAGTACTTC. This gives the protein CASMVYPEQYF.

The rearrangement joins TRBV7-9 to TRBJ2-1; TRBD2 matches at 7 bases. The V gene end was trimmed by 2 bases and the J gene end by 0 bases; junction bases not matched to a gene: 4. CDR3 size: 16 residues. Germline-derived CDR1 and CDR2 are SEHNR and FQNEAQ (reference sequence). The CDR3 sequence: CASSLYRGSSYNEQFF. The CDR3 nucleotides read TGTGCCAGCAGCTTATACCGCGGGAGCTCCTACAATGAGCAGTTCTTC.

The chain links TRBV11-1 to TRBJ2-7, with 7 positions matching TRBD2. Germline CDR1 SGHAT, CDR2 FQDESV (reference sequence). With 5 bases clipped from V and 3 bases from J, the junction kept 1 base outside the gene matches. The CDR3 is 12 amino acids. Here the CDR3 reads CASSPGGYEQYF. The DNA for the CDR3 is TGTGCCAGCAGCCCGGGGGGCTACGAGCAGTACTTC.

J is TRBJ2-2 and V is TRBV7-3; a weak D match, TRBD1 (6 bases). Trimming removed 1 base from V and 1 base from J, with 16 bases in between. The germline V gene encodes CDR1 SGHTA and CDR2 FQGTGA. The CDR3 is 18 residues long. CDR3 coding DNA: TGTGCCAGCAGCTTAAAGGGACACCAGTTGCAGAACACCGGGGAGCTGTTTTTT. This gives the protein CASSLKGHQLQNTGELFF.

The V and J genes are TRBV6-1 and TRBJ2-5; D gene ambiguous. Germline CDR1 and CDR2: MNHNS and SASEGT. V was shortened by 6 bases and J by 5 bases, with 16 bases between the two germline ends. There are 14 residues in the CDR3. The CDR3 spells CASSHRSSRETQYF. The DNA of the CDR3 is TGTGCCAGCAGCCACCGGTCCAGCAGGGAGACCCAGTACTTC.

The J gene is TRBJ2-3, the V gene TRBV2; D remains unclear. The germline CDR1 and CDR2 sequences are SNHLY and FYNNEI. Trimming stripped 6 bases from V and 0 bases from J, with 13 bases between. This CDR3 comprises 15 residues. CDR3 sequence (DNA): TGTGCCAGCAGACGCTACACGCTTAGCACAGATACGCAGTATTTT. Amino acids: CASRRYTLSTDTQYF. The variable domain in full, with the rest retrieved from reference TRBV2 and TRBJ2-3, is EPEVTQTPSHQVTQMGQEVILRCVPISNHLYFYWYRQILGQKVEFLVSFYNNEISEKSEIFDDQFSVERPDGSNFTLKIRSTKLEDSAMYFCASRRYTLSTDTQYFGPGTRLTVL.

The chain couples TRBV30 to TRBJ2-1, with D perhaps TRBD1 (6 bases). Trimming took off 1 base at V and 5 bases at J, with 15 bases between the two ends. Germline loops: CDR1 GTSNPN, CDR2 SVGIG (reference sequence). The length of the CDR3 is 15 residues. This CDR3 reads CAWSGGPRSHNEQFF. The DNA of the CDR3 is TGTGCCTGGAGTGGGGGGCCCCGGTCGCACAATGAGCAGTTCTTC.

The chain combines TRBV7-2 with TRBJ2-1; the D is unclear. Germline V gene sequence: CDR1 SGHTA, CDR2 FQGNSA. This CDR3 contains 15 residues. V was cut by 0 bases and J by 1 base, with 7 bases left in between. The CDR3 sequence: CASSLAARSYNEQFF. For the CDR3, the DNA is TGTGCCAGCAGCTTAGCGGCTAGGTCCTACAATGAGCAGTTCTTC.

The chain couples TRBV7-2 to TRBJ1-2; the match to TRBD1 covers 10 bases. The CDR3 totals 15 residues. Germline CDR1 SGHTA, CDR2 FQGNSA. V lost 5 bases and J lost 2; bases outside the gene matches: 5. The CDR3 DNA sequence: TGTGCCAGCAGCCAAGGACAGGGGGGCAACTATGGCTACACCTTC. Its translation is CASSQGQGGNYGYTF.

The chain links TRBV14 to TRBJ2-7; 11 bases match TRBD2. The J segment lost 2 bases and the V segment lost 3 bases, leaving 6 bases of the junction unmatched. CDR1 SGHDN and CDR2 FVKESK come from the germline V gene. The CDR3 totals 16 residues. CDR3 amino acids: CASSQGGSGRAYEQYF. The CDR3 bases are TGTGCCAGCAGCCAGGGCGGTAGCGGGAGGGCCTACGAGCAGTACTTC. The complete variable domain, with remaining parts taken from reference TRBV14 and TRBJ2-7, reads EAGVTQFPSHSVIEKGQTVTLRCDPISGHDNLYWYRRVMGKEIKFLLHFVKESKQDESGMPNNRFLAERTGGTYSTLKVQPAELEDSGVYFCASSQGGSGRAYEQYFGPGTRLTVT.

The CDR3 DNA reads TGTGCCAGCAGCTTATCTCTCTCCTACGAGCAGTACTTC. Translating gives CASSLSLSYEQYF. This sequence joins TRBV11-1 and TRBJ2-5; the D is unclear. TRBJ2-7 explains the end of the DNA better; the J call may be wrong. The germline CDR1 and CDR2 sequences are SGHAT and FQDESV (reference sequence). The CDR3 spans 13 residues.

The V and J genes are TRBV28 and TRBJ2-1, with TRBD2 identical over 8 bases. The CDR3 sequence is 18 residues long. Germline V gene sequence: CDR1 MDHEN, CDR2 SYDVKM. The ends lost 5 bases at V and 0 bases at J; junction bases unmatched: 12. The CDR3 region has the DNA TGTGCCAGCAGTCGTCCTCCGGGAGGGGCTAGCTCCTACAATGAGCAGTTCTTC. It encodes CASSRPPGGASSYNEQFF.

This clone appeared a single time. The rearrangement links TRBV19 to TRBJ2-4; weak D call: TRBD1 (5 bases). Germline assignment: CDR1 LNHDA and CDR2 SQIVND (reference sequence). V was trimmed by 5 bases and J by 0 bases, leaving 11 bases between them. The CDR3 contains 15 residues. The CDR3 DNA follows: TGTGCCAGTAGTTTCCACAGGTTAGCCAAAAACATTCAGTACTTC. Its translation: CASSFHRLAKNIQYF.